This is a list of T cell receptor beta chains from one sample in a study of blood T cells in healthy people across ages. TCRdb passed the 5' RACE reads through MiXCR, listing each CDR3 protein once. The sample lists some 1.4 million distinct CDR3 sequences; about 40% were seen once. Sequenced material: blood. These receptors originate from a woman in her late teens or twenties in good health. Each CDR3 is given with its conserved first and last residue. The D gene is left open where the match is weak. Some rows have no size entry. The others give once, few or many, or a class for an expanded clone.

J gene: TRBJ2-1; D gene: NA; V gene: TRBV15; clone size: NA; CDR3 protein: CATSRETGYNSDNEQFF; CDR3 DNA: TGTGCCACCAGCAGAGAAACGGGTTATAACTCCGACAATGAGCAGTTCTTC
J gene: TRBJ2-7; D gene: TRBD2; V gene: TRBV3-1; clone size: once; CDR3 protein: CASSRFPLAGGPNYNEQYF; CDR3 DNA: TGTGCCAGCAGCCGCTTCCCTTTAGCGGGGGGGCCAAACTACAATGAGCAGTACTTC
J gene: TRBJ2-7; D gene: NA; V gene: TRBV27; clone size: NA; CDR3 protein: CASSLSTGGRGYEQYF; CDR3 DNA: TGTGCCAGCAGTTTATCCACCGGGGGCCGCGGCTACGAGCAGTACTTC
J gene: TRBJ2-7; D gene: NA; V gene: TRBV11-3; clone size: NA; CDR3 protein: CASSLNEAYEQYF; CDR3 DNA: TGTGCCAGCAGCTTGAATGAGGCCTACGAGCAGTACTTC
J gene: TRBJ2-3; D gene: NA; V gene: TRBV7-9; clone size: few; CDR3 protein: CASSVIMRDTQYF; CDR3 DNA: TGTGCCAGCAGCGTAATTATGAGAGATACGCAGTATTTT
J gene: TRBJ1-4; D gene: TRBD1; V gene: TRBV12-3/TRBV12-4; clone size: NA; CDR3 protein: CASSFRDRGEKLFF; CDR3 DNA: TGTGCCAGCAGTTTCAGAGACAGGGGTGAAAAACTGTTTTTT
J gene: TRBJ2-3; D gene: TRBD1; V gene: TRBV7-3; clone size: NA; CDR3 protein: CASSLYTGGTDTQYF; CDR3 DNA: TGTGCCAGCAGCTTATATACAGGGGGCACAGATACGCAGTATTTT
J gene: TRBJ2-7; D gene: TRBD2; V gene: TRBV15; clone size: NA; CDR3 protein: CATSITGTSAYEQYF; CDR3 DNA: TGTGCCACCAGCATCACCGGGACTAGCGCCTACGAGCAGTACTTC
J gene: TRBJ2-1; D gene: NA; V gene: TRBV6-1; clone size: NA; CDR3 protein: CASSRGGSSNEQFF; CDR3 DNA: TGTGCCAGCAGCCGTGGGGGCAGCAGCAATGAGCAGTTCTTC
J gene: TRBJ2-7; D gene: TRBD2; V gene: TRBV4-1; clone size: NA; CDR3 protein: CASSQELAGVREQYF; CDR3 DNA: TGCGCCAGCAGCCAAGAACTAGCGGGAGTTCGTGAGCAGTACTTC
J gene: TRBJ2-2; D gene: NA; V gene: TRBV5-1; clone size: NA; CDR3 protein: CASSPRRAGQTGELFF; CDR3 DNA: TGCGCCAGCAGCCCCCGGCGGGCAGGGCAGACCGGGGAGCTGTTTTTT
J gene: TRBJ2-5; D gene: NA; V gene: TRBV25-1; clone size: few; CDR3 protein: CASSEGLGNAKGTQYF; CDR3 DNA: TGTGCCAGCAGTGAAGGACTTGGAAATGCTAAGGGGACCCAGTACTTC
J gene: TRBJ2-3; D gene: TRBD2; V gene: TRBV14; clone size: NA; CDR3 protein: CASSNTGTSITQYF; CDR3 DNA: TGTGCCAGCAGCAACACCGGGACTAGCATTACGCAGTATTTT
J gene: TRBJ2-3; D gene: NA; V gene: TRBV4-1; clone size: NA; CDR3 protein: CAGSQEGGPDTQYF; CDR3 DNA: TGCGCCGGCAGCCAAGAGGGTGGTCCGGATACGCAGTATTTT
J gene: TRBJ2-1; D gene: TRBD2; V gene: TRBV5-1; clone size: few; CDR3 protein: CASRQGASGTLYNNEQFF; CDR3 DNA: TGCGCCAGCAGGCAAGGTGCAAGCGGGACTCTATACAACAATGAGCAGTTCTTC
J gene: TRBJ2-3; D gene: NA; V gene: TRBV27; clone size: NA; CDR3 protein: CASSLMGPPDTQYF; CDR3 DNA: TGTGCCAGCAGTTTAATGGGACCCCCAGATACGCAGTATTTT
J gene: TRBJ2-3; D gene: NA; V gene: TRBV10-1; clone size: few; CDR3 protein: CASSERKGPQGESTDTQYF; CDR3 DNA: TGCGCCAGCAGTGAGCGGAAGGGCCCCCAGGGAGAAAGCACAGATACGCAGTATTTT
J gene: TRBJ2-1; D gene: NA; V gene: TRBV10-1; clone size: NA; CDR3 protein: CASSGRDSRRGNEQFF; CDR3 DNA: TGCGCCAGCAGCGGAAGGGACAGCCGGAGGGGCAATGAGCAGTTCTTC
J gene: TRBJ2-2; D gene: TRBD2; V gene: TRBV9; clone size: NA; CDR3 protein: CASSVEGLAGTNTGELFF; CDR3 DNA: TGTGCCAGCAGCGTAGAGGGACTAGCGGGGACGAACACCGGGGAGCTGTTTTTT
J gene: TRBJ2-5; D gene: NA; V gene: TRBV6-1; clone size: NA; CDR3 protein: CASSEDFGRGARETQYF; CDR3 DNA: TGTGCCAGCAGTGAAGATTTTGGCAGGGGGGCCCGAGAGACCCAGTACTTC
J gene: TRBJ2-4; D gene: NA; V gene: TRBV15; clone size: NA; CDR3 protein: CATSRDLGVGGFSDIQYF; CDR3 DNA: TGTGCCACCAGCAGAGATTTGGGGGTAGGGGGATTCTCCGACATTCAGTACTTC
J gene: TRBJ2-5; D gene: NA; V gene: TRBV2; clone size: few; CDR3 protein: CASSDIGGVETQYF; CDR3 DNA: TGTGCCAGCAGTGACATTGGCGGGGTCGAGACCCAGTACTTC
J gene: TRBJ2-1; D gene: NA; V gene: TRBV7-3; clone size: NA; CDR3 protein: CASSLYAYSNEQFF; CDR3 DNA: TGTGCCAGCAGCTTGTATGCCTACAGCAATGAGCAGTTCTTC
J gene: TRBJ2-5; D gene: TRBD1; V gene: TRBV28; clone size: few; CDR3 protein: CASSTDRGARKETQYF; CDR3 DNA: TGTGCCAGCAGTACAGACAGGGGCGCACGTAAAGAGACCCAGTACTTC
J gene: TRBJ2-3; D gene: TRBD1; V gene: TRBV7-9; clone size: NA; CDR3 protein: CASSVDWGTGDSSYTDTQYF; CDR3 DNA: TGTGCCAGCAGCGTCGACTGGGGGACAGGGGATTCCTCTTACACAGATACGCAGTATTTT
J gene: TRBJ2-1; D gene: NA; V gene: TRBV3-1; clone size: NA; CDR3 protein: CASSQVELASYNEQFF; CDR3 DNA: TGTGCCAGCAGCCAAGTAGAACTAGCCTCCTACAATGAGCAGTTCTTC
J gene: TRBJ2-3; D gene: NA; V gene: TRBV2; clone size: NA; CDR3 protein: CASSDRVNTDTQYF; CDR3 DNA: TGTGCCAGCAGTGACAGGGTAAACACAGATACGCAGTATTTT
J gene: TRBJ2-4; D gene: NA; V gene: TRBV12-5; clone size: NA; CDR3 protein: CASGLDTYRGLNIQYF; CDR3 DNA: TGTGCTAGTGGTTTGGACACTTACCGGGGACTAAACATTCAGTACTTC
J gene: TRBJ1-2; D gene: TRBD1; V gene: TRBV28; clone size: NA; CDR3 protein: CASSLDRGGYGYTF; CDR3 DNA: TGTGCCAGCAGTTTGGACAGGGGCGGCTATGGCTACACCTTC
J gene: TRBJ2-5; D gene: NA; V gene: TRBV29-1; clone size: NA; CDR3 protein: CSARGALFETQYF; CDR3 DNA: TGCAGCGCCCGGGGGGCTCTCTTCGAGACCCAGTACTTC
J gene: TRBJ2-5; D gene: NA; V gene: TRBV2; clone size: few; CDR3 protein: CASSVGGPQETQYF; CDR3 DNA: TGTGCCAGCAGTGTTGGTGGCCCCCAAGAGACCCAGTACTTC
J gene: TRBJ2-7; D gene: NA; V gene: TRBV6-6; clone size: NA; CDR3 protein: CASSSPPKGNYEQYF; CDR3 DNA: TGTGCCAGCAGTTCCCCTCCAAAGGGGAACTACGAGCAGTACTTC
J gene: TRBJ1-4; D gene: NA; V gene: TRBV13; clone size: NA; CDR3 protein: CASSLGQAGVEKLFF; CDR3 DNA: TGTGCCAGCAGCTTAGGACAGGCCGGAGTTGAAAAACTGTTTTTT
J gene: TRBJ2-1; D gene: TRBD2; V gene: TRBV5-1; clone size: NA; CDR3 protein: CASSPGLGYEQFF; CDR3 DNA: TGCGCCAGCAGCCCGGGACTAGGTTATGAGCAGTTCTTC
J gene: TRBJ1-6; D gene: NA; V gene: TRBV6-5; clone size: NA; CDR3 protein: CASSYPRAQSSYNSPLHF; CDR3 DNA: TGTGCCAGCAGTTACCCCCGGGCCCAGAGCTCCTATAATTCACCCCTCCACTTT